This T cell receptor (beta chain) was recovered during a study of regulatory T cells in long-lasting Graves disease. Time point here: newly diagnosed GD, antithyroid drugs for less than 3 months. The authors made the TCR library using RNA they extracted from PBMCs. CDR1 GTSNPN and CDR2 SVGIG come from the germline V gene (reference sequence). With 2 bases clipped from V and 4 bases from J, the junction kept 2 bases outside the gene matches. The CDR3 contains 14 residues. This clonotype was detected a few times. HTBI primers from iRepertoire and Arm-PCR of CDR3 regions yielded the TCR beta libraries. A single record per CDR3 protein comes from TCRdb applying MiXCR to the multiplex PCR reads. Among under 800,000 distinct CDR3 sequences listed, around 17% were seen once. These data were also reused for a study on T cells in Graves' hyperthyroidism and ophthalmopathy.

The V call is TRBV30, the J call TRBJ2-1, with TRBD2 matching 10 bases. The sample consisted of peripheral blood mononuclear cells (PBMCs), taken at new diagnosis, from a patient treated with antithyroid drugs. The TCR sequence derives from a woman in her twenties or thirties with Graves disease. The CDR3 spells CAWSWTSGYNEQFF. CDR3 DNA: TGTGCCTGGAGTTGGACTAGCGGTTACAATGAGCAGTTCTTC.